These 23 T cell receptor beta chains originate from one sample sequenced in a study of cytomegalovirus exposure and HLA in healthy donors. 60 Vbeta and 13 Jbeta primers were used in PCR. Using immunoSEQ multiplex PCR, the repertoire was profiled, and TCRdb retains in-frame clones only, with some absent. The data hold 100,000 to 150,000 clones, with approximately 78% observed a single time. Sequencing was done on a sample of PBMCs. All receptors derive from a human donor in good health.

Only a few counts were recorded for this clone. This sequence joins TRBV13 and TRBJ2-6; 9 nucleotides align to TRBD2. The CDR3 covers 20 residues. Germline trimming cut 5 bases from V and 2 bases from J; bases unmatched to any gene: 16. Germline values: CDR1 PRHDT, CDR2 FYEKMQ (reference sequence). The CDR3 region has the DNA TGTGCCAGCAGCCTCTACATTAGGCGGGGGGGCCGGGCTGGGGCCAACGTCCTGACTTTC. This codes for CASSLYIRRGGRAGANVLTF.

The gene calls are TRBV5-5 and TRBJ2-5, with 11 nucleotides matching TRBD2. The J call may be wrong; the DNA end is better matched by TRBJ2-7. The CDR3 extends over 17 amino acids. Germline-derived CDR1 and CDR2 are SGHKS and YYEKEE (reference sequence). The CDR3 protein is CASSSDPPSGRIYEQYF. The DNA for the CDR3 is TGTGCCAGCAGCTCGGACCCGCCTAGCGGGAGGATCTACGAGCAGTACTTC.

This clone has a handful of counts. This chain connects TRBV5-6 to TRBJ2-2, with D possibly matching TRBD2 (7 bases). The germline CDR1 and CDR2 sequences are SGHDT and YYEEEE. This CDR3 has 14 amino acids. Trimming shortened V by 3 bases and J by 6 bases, and 12 bases separated the two germline ends. CDR3 DNA sequence: TGTGCCAGCAGCTGGAGGGGGGGGTCCGGGGAGCTGTTTTTT. Amino acid sequence: CASSWRGGSGELFF.

Note on this clone: One end of the junction is discordant with germline, which a read error may explain. The chain uses TRBV11-2 and TRBJ2-2, with 7 bases matching TRBD2. CDR3 length equals 14 residues. Germline V gives CDR1 SGHAT, CDR2 FQNNGV. The CDR3 coding sequence is TGTGCCAGCAGGTTAGCGGGTACCACCGGGGAGCTGTTTTTT. The encoded protein is CASRLAGTTGELFF.

In its sample, this clone was seen a few times. V is TRBV5-6 and J is TRBJ1-1, with TRBD1 matching 8 bases. This CDR3 region has 15 residues. Germline V gene data show CDR1 as SGHDT and CDR2 as YYEEEE. Unmatched junction bases numbered 7, after V lost 2 bases and J lost 4 bases. For the CDR3, the DNA is TGTGCCAGCAGCTTATTGGACAGGGCTACCACTGAAGCTTTCTTT. Translating gives CASSLLDRATTEAFF.

The CDR3 sequence is CASSFGARRAAREQYF. The DNA of the CDR3 is TGTGCCAGCAGCTTTGGCGCCAGGAGGGCCGCTCGGGAGCAGTACTTC. The chain combines TRBV5-8 with TRBJ2-7; D possibly corresponds to TRBD2 (6 bases). The CDR3 extends over 16 amino acids. The ends were cut back, 2 bases at V and 7 bases at J, with 22 bases in the middle. Germline-derived CDR1 and CDR2 are SGHTS and YDEGEE.

This clone was counted a few times. The rearrangement joins TRBV11-3 to TRBJ2-7; 7 bases fit TRBD1. This CDR3 is 14 amino acids long. From germline, CDR1 is SGHNT and CDR2 YENEEA. V lost 5 bases to trimming and J lost 2 bases; unmatched junction nucleotides: 6. The CDR3 is CASSPWDRPYEQYF. As DNA, the CDR3 is TGTGCCAGCAGCCCTTGGGACAGACCCTACGAGCAGTACTTC.

The rearrangement links TRBV5-1 to TRBJ1-1; no clear D. V lost 7 bases and J lost 5, with 15 bases in between. CDR1 is SGHRS and CDR2 is YFSETQ in the germline V gene. This CDR3 comprises 13 residues. CDR3 sequence reads: CASAWVGRTEAFF. The CDR3, as DNA: TGCGCCAGCGCCTGGGTTGGGAGGACTGAAGCTTTCTTT.

As for this clone: The junction departs from the called germline gene at one end, perhaps through a read error. The V gene is TRBV7-9, the J gene TRBJ1-1; the D gene is possibly TRBD1 (6 bases). Germline CDR1 SEHNR, CDR2 FQNEAQ (reference sequence). The CDR3 runs 17 residues. CDR3 sequence (DNA): TGTTCCAGCAGCACTAGTGTGTGGGGGGGGCCTTTATCTGAAGCTTTCTTT. Its translation is CSSSTSVWGGPLSEAFF.

This clone showed up just once. The chain joins TRBV27 to TRBJ1-3; D is possibly TRBD1 (5 bases). CDR1 is MNHEY, CDR2 SMNVEV, per germline (reference sequence). Trimming cost V 5 bases and J 2 bases, with 25 bases left between them. This CDR3 region has 19 residues. The CDR3 coding sequence is TGTGCCAGCAGTCCACAACCCCCAGGGTTTATAGGGCCTGGAAACACCATATATTTT. This encodes CASSPQPPGFIGPGNTIYF.

The chain employs TRBV9 and TRBJ1-3, with 7 bases matching TRBD1. CDR1 and CDR2 from the germline V gene are SGDLS and YYNGEE. This CDR3 comprises 14 residues. The V segment lost 4 bases and the J segment 0 bases; nucleotides outside the gene matches: 1. CDR3 bases: TGTGCCAGCAGCCAGGGGGGCTCTGGAAACACCATATATTTT. Protein: CASSQGGSGNTIYF.

V and J are TRBV18 and TRBJ2-7, with TRBD1 identical over 8 bases. This CDR3 has 15 residues. Unmatched junction bases numbered 7, after V lost 2 bases and J lost 4 bases. From germline, CDR1 is KGHSH and CDR2 LQKENI. For the CDR3, the DNA is TGTGCCAGCTCACCATCCGCCGGGACAGGATACGAGCAGTACTTC. It is translated as CASSPSAGTGYEQYF.

The chain recombines TRBV27 with TRBJ2-3; 8 nucleotides align to TRBD2. This CDR3 contains 18 residues. V was clipped by 5 bases and J by 2 bases; unmatched bases: 15. Germline loops: CDR1 MNHEY, CDR2 SMNVEV (reference sequence). In DNA form, the CDR3 reads TGTGCCAGCAGTCCTACCTCCAGACTAGCGCCAGACACAGATACGCAGTATTTT. Its protein product is CASSPTSRLAPDTDTQYF.

The rearrangement links TRBV5-3 to TRBJ2-3; 13 bases are shared with TRBD2. TRBV5-3 is placed among ORFs of uncertain function. After removal of 2 bases from V and 5 bases from J, the junction contained 5 bases not matched to a gene. The CDR3 contains 16 residues. In DNA form, the CDR3 reads TGTGCCAGAAGCTTACTAGCGGGGGGGCAGAAAGATACGCAGTATTTT. Translation gives CARSLLAGGQKDTQYF.

The chain uses TRBV4-2 and TRBJ1-2, with D tentatively TRBD1 (5 bases). CDR1 is LGHNA and CDR2 is YNFKEQ in the germline V gene. The CDR3 has 17 residues. The V end was cut by 0 bases, the J end by 0 bases, with 14 bases between. As DNA, the CDR3 is TGTGCCAGCAGCCAAGATGTGTTCGGGGGAACTAACTATGGCTACACCTTC. Residues: CASSQDVFGGTNYGYTF.

The chain recombines TRBV30 with TRBJ2-7; D is undetermined. This CDR3 is 13 amino acids long. Germline CDR1 GTSNPN, CDR2 SVGIG (reference sequence). Deletions cut 4 bases from V and 3 bases from J, with 13 bases between. DNA for the CDR3: TGTGCCTGGAATGGCGGCTCAAGCTACGAGCAGTACTTC. This translates into CAWNGGSSYEQYF.

This sequence joins TRBV6-4 and TRBJ2-2; the match to TRBD2 covers 11 bases. CDR1 and CDR2 from the germline V gene are MRHNA and SNTAGT. The CDR3 contains 15 residues. The V segment lost 3 bases and the J segment 4 bases; nucleotides outside the gene matches: 1. As DNA, the CDR3 is TGTGCCAGCAGTGAACTAGCGGGGGCCACCGGGGAGCTGTTTTTT. It is translated as CASSELAGATGELFF.

The chain combines TRBV5-1 with TRBJ2-3; 10 bases agree with TRBD2. This CDR3 is 15 amino acids long. The V segment lost 0 bases and the J segment 4 bases; nucleotides outside the gene matches: 2. The V gene's germline CDR1 is SGHRS and CDR2 YFSETQ. CDR3 in DNA: TGCGCCAGCAGCTTGGCCAGCGGGAGGGCAGATACGCAGTATTTT. Amino acids: CASSLASGRADTQYF.

The chain employs TRBV6-6 and TRBJ2-1, with 7 bases lining up with TRBD1. CDR1 is MNHNY and CDR2 is SVGAGI in the germline V gene (reference sequence). This CDR3 is built from 13 residues. V lost 6 bases, J lost 9 bases, and 8 bases stayed unmatched. CDR3 region: CASRFEGAGEQFF. CDR3 bases: TGTGCCAGCAGATTTGAGGGGGCAGGTGAGCAGTTCTTC.

The rearrangement links TRBV19 to TRBJ1-6; D gene unclear. The germline V and J ends were trimmed by 3 bases and 9 bases, with 9 bases remaining between them. There are 13 residues in the CDR3. The germline V gene encodes CDR1 LNHDA and CDR2 SQIVND (reference sequence). Written as DNA, the CDR3 is TGTGCCAGTAGTATCGCGGCTTTTTCACCCCTCCACTTT. Translating it yields CASSIAAFSPLHF.

This clone was seen more than once but under ten times. The rearrangement joins TRBV30 to TRBJ2-2, with D unresolved. CDR3 length: 15 amino acids. V shed 2 bases and J shed 1 base, with 11 bases lying between them. Looked up from germline, CDR1 is GTSNPN and CDR2 is SVGIG (reference sequence). The CDR3 loop reads CAWSPGSRNTGELFF. CDR3 bases: TGTGCCTGGAGTCCGGGTAGCAGGAACACCGGGGAGCTGTTTTTT.

The genes are TRBV5-5 and TRBJ2-3; perhaps TRBD1 as D (6 bases). CDR1 and CDR2 (germline): SGHKS, YYEKEE (reference sequence). The CDR3 sequence is 16 residues long. Trimming pared 5 bases from V and 2 bases from J, leaving 18 bases between. CDR3 residues: CASRRRTDGTTDTQYF. The CDR3 nucleotides read TGTGCCAGCAGGAGAAGGACAGATGGGACCACAGATACGCAGTATTTT.

The CDR3: CASSLKAGGFEQYF. The CDR3, as DNA: TGTGCCAGCAGCTTAAAAGCGGGGGGTTTCGAGCAGTACTTC. The chain is built from TRBV7-2 and TRBJ2-7; 9 bases agree with TRBD2. Trimming removed 2 bases from V and 6 bases from J; junction bases left unmatched: 5. The CDR3 totals 14 residues. The germline gives CDR1 SGHTA, CDR2 FQGNSA. Complete variable domain (other parts from reference TRBV7-2 and TRBJ2-7): GAGVSQSPSNKVTEKGKDVELRCDPISGHTALYWYRQSLGQGLEFLIYFQGNSAPDKSGLPSDRFSAERTGGSVSTLTIQRTQQEDSAVYLCASSLKAGGFEQYFGPGTRLTVT.